The entry below gives a single TCR beta chain sequence along with its context. CDR1 and CDR2 (germline): SGHTA, FQGTGA. The ends lost 5 bases at V and 3 bases at J; junction bases unmatched: 8. This CDR3 comprises 16 residues. The data originate from a study of technical replicates of blood from a few donors. Assay used: immunoSEQ multiplex PCR; TCRdb lists only in-frame clones, some missing. The sample shows more than 90,000 clones, 95% of them seen only once. The receptor was isolated from a human donor in good health. Specimen: T cells isolated from PBMCs. The chain is built from TRBV7-3 and TRBJ1-2, with 11 bases lining up with TRBD1. CDR3: CASSAGTGGRYYGYTF. The DNA for the CDR3 is TGTGCCAGCAGCGCCGGGACAGGGGGGAGGTACTATGGCTACACCTTC.